The following is a TCR beta chain sequence with its context. In the authors' workflow: Reference gene primers were amplified, and this amplification served to estimate nucleated cell counts. Profiled with immunoSEQ multiplex PCR; TCRdb holds only in-frame clones, not every one. V and J calls and clone size are as listed in that table; D and trimming were resolved from the DNA. There are 75,000 to 95,000 clones in the sample; approximately 86% occur only once, and about 18% lies in the top ten. The source of the sample is a study of blood T cell repertoires in COVID-19. V lost 3 bases, J lost 7 bases, and 24 bases lay in between. Per the germline V gene, CDR1 is MNHEY and CDR2 is SMNVEV (reference sequence). The CDR3 sequence is 17 residues long.

The rearrangement uses TRBV27 and TRBJ1-2, with D possibly TRBD1 on 6 matching bases. This TCR was sampled from an elderly man with active or convalescent COVID-19. Sequencing used peripheral blood. The CDR3 protein is CASSFVTPQGRDGGYTF. DNA for the CDR3: TGTGCCAGCAGTTTCGTAACCCCACAGGGACGTGACGGTGGCTACACCTTC.